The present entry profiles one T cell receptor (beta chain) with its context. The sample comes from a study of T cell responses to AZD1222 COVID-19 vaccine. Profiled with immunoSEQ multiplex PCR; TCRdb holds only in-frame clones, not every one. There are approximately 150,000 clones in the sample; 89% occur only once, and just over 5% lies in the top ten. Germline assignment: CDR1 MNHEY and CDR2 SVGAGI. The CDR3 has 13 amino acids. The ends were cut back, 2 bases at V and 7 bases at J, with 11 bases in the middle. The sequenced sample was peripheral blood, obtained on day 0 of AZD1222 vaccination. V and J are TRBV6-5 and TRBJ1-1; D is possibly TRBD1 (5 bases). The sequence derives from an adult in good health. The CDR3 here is CASSYGPGYEAFF. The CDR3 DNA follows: TGTGCCAGCAGTTACGGTCCAGGGTATGAAGCTTTCTTT.